This T cell receptor beta chain comes out of a study of cytomegalovirus exposure and HLA in healthy donors. The CDR3 runs to 11 residues. Germline CDR1 reads DFQATT; CDR2 reads SNEGSKA (reference sequence). Remarks on this clone: As yet, its antigen is unknown.

Study-level findings and limits: That first-cohort TCR clusters tended to co-occur in the roughly 130 validation repertoires was found in a later analysis. Reportedly, cytomegalovirus status was diagnosed with high sensitivity and specificity.

Repertoires were generated with immunoSEQ multiplex PCR, while TCRdb's copy carries only in-frame clones and drops some. Of around 140,000 clones listed, roughly 86% are singletons. The sequencing sample was made of PBMCs. The V and J genes are TRBV20-1 and TRBJ2-1, with D unclear. The TCR was taken from a man younger than 35 in good health and CMV-seropositive. The CDR3 DNA reads as TGCAGCTGTATCTCCTACAATGAGCAGTTCTTC. Translating gives CSCISYNEQFF.